A single sample is the source of the 29 T cell receptor beta chains below, sequenced in a study of T cell repertoires in cytomegalovirus infection. TCRdb itself ran the reads through MiXCR, one entry per CDR3 protein. The table includes 150,000 to 190,000 distinct CDR3 sequences, 23% detected once. Sequencing was performed on PBMCs. The receptors were sampled from a human donor in good health (CMV status not recorded). Some clones in this sample may be carry-over from other donors' samples.

V is TRBV11-2 and J is TRBJ2-7, with TRBD1 matching over 8 bases. This CDR3 is built from 15 residues. After removal of 4 bases from V and 5 bases from J, the junction contained 10 bases not matched to a gene. Germline lookup yields CDR1 SGHAT and CDR2 FQNNGV. In nucleotides, the CDR3 is TGTGCCAGCAGCTCTCTTCCAGGGGGCTTGGACGAGCAGTACTTC. This codes for CASSSLPGGLDEQYF. Together with reference TRBV11-2 and TRBJ2-7, the CDR3 gives the full variable domain: EAGVAQSPRYKIIEKRQSVAFWCNPISGHATLYWYQQILGQGPKLLIQFQNNGVVDDSQLPKDRFSAERLKGVDSTLKIQPAKLEDSAVYLCASSSLPGGLDEQYFGPGTRLTVT.

By sample fraction, this clonotype is medium-sized. This chain connects TRBV14 to TRBJ1-6; D remains ambiguous. V shed 1 base and J shed 7 bases, with 14 bases lying between them. CDR3 length: 16 amino acids. Germline V gene data show CDR1 as SGHDN and CDR2 as FVKESK. The CDR3 DNA sequence: TGTGCCAGCAGCCAAGTGGTCTCAGCGACAAATTCACCCCTCCACTTT. Translated: CASSQVVSATNSPLHF.

This rearrangement joins TRBV9 to TRBJ2-3, with D possibly being TRBD1 (6 bases). Per germline, CDR1 SGDLS and CDR2 YYNGEE. The CDR3 covers 15 residues. Trimming removed 0 bases at V and 2 bases at J, with 10 bases between. The DNA of the CDR3 is TGTGCCAGCAGCGTAGAGGGACACCTCACAGATACGCAGTATTTT. Translating it yields CASSVEGHLTDTQYF. The complete variable domain, with remaining parts taken from reference TRBV9 and TRBJ2-3, reads DSGVTQTPKHLITATGQRVTLRCSPRSGDLSVYWYQQSLDQGLQFLIQYYNGEERAKGNILERFSAQQFPDLHSELNLSSLELGDSALYFCASSVEGHLTDTQYFGPGTRLTVL.

Only a few counts were recorded for this clonotype. The rearrangement uses TRBV10-3 and TRBJ1-5, with D possibly being TRBD1 (5 bases). This CDR3 comprises 14 residues. V was clipped by 4 bases and J by 0 bases, with 7 bases between them. The germline V gene encodes CDR1 ENHRY and CDR2 SYGVKD. The CDR3 coding sequence is TGTGCCATCAGTGCGGGGGATAGCAATCAGCCCCAGCATTTT. It translates to CAISAGDSNQPQHF.

There are a few counts of this clonotype. V gene TRBV20-1 combines with J gene TRBJ2-7; D gene uncertain. Trimming removed 0 bases from V and 2 bases from J, with 8 bases in between. Germline V lookup: CDR1 DFQATT, CDR2 SNEGSKA (reference sequence). This CDR3 is built from 13 residues. Here the CDR3 DNA reads TGCAGTGCTAGAGATGGGTTAGCCTACGAGCAGTACTTC. It is translated as CSARDGLAYEQYF.

The chain combines TRBV5-3 with TRBJ1-6, with 7 bases lining up with TRBD1. TRBV5-3 is recorded as an ORF, its role being uncertain. J lost 7 bases, V lost 8 bases, and 12 bases had no gene match. There are 15 residues in the CDR3. CDR3 amino acids: CASSHRQGGNSPLHF. In DNA, the CDR3 is TGTGCCAGCAGCCACCGCCAGGGGGGAAATTCACCCCTCCACTTT.

The chain is built from TRBV24-1 and TRBJ2-1; D may be TRBD2 (6 bases). V was cut by 1 base and J by 3 bases, with 15 bases left in between. The CDR3 extends over 17 amino acids. Germline V gives CDR1 KGHDR, CDR2 SFDVKD. The CDR3 DNA is TGTGCCACCAGTGATTTTTCGACTAGACTCGGCTACAATGAGCAGTTCTTC. Its protein is CATSDFSTRLGYNEQFF.

This clonotype was seen many times. The CDR3 loop reads CASSLEGGQAKNIQYF. The DNA of the CDR3 is TGTGCCAGCAGCTTAGAAGGGGGCCAGGCCAAAAACATTCAGTACTTC. The V gene is TRBV7-2, the J gene TRBJ2-4, with 7 positions matching TRBD1. CDR1 is SGHTA, CDR2 FQGNSA, per germline. With 1 base clipped from V and 1 base from J, the junction kept 4 bases outside the gene matches. CDR3 length: 16 residues.

This clonotype was detected ten times or more. V is TRBV2 and J is TRBJ2-1, with D tentatively TRBD2 (6 bases). Germline V lookup: CDR1 SNHLY, CDR2 FYNNEI. V was shortened by 9 bases and J by 5 bases, with 20 bases between the two germline ends. CDR3 length equals 15 residues. CDR3 in amino acids: CASSGWETSNNEQFF. DNA for the CDR3: TGTGCCAGTTCCGGTTGGGAGACTAGTAACAATGAGCAGTTCTTC. The variable domain in full, completed from reference TRBV2 and TRBJ2-1, reads EPEVTQTPSHQVTQMGQEVILRCVPISNHLYFYWYRQILGQKVEFLVSFYNNEISEKSEIFDDQFSVERPDGSNFTLKIRSTKLEDSAMYFCASSGWETSNNEQFFGPGTRLTVL.

Remarks on this clonotype: This may come from a read error, since a much larger clone is one base off. The genes are TRBV28 and TRBJ2-2; 10 bases line up with TRBD2. CDR3 size: 17 residues. Per the germline V gene, CDR1 is MDHEN and CDR2 is SYDVKM. This chain's CDR3 is CASSTLAGGQNTVELFF. Here the CDR3 DNA reads TGTGCCAGCAGCACCTTAGCGGGGGGCCAGAACACCGTGGAGCTGTTTTTT.

This clonotype was seen many times. The chain couples TRBV7-2 to TRBJ1-4; D is possibly TRBD1 (5 bases). The length of the CDR3 is 14 residues. Germline V CDR1 and CDR2: SGHTA, FQGNSA. V was trimmed by 5 bases and J by 3 bases, leaving 10 bases between them. The CDR3 DNA follows: TGTGCCAGCAGCCGGGACGGATCTAATGAAAAACTGTTTTTT. Its translation is CASSRDGSNEKLFF.

With regard to this clonotype: A read error may produce the germline difference seen at one junction end. The chain is built from TRBV28 and TRBJ1-1; D not certain. CDR3 length: 11 residues. Germline lookup yields CDR1 MDHEN and CDR2 SYDVKM. CDR3 in DNA: TGTGCCAGTAGTTGGAAAGCCGAGGCTTTCTTT. It yields the protein CASSWKAEAFF.

The J gene is TRBJ2-1, the V gene TRBV5-1; TRBD1 aligns across 9 bases. V trimming: 4 bases; J trimming: 6 bases; junction bases outside the gene matches: 11. The CDR3 runs 16 residues. Germline assignment: CDR1 SGHRS and CDR2 YFSETQ. The CDR3 nucleotides are TGCGCCAGCAGCCCAAGGGGACAGGGTCCGGGCAATGAGCAGTTCTTC. Its protein product is CASSPRGQGPGNEQFF.

This clonotype was found once. This rearrangement joins TRBV15 to TRBJ2-3; D call uncertain. V was trimmed by 0 bases and J by 0 bases, leaving 7 bases between them. The germline CDR1 and CDR2 sequences are LNHNV and YYDKDF (reference sequence). The CDR3 covers 15 residues. CDR3 coding DNA: TGTGCCACCAGCAGAGACGCGACTAGCACAGATACGCAGTATTTT. Translated, it gives CATSRDATSTDTQYF.

In regard to this clonotype: A read error may be the cause here, since a much bigger clone is one base away. In nucleotides, the CDR3 is TGCAGTGCTATGGGGGACAAGGAGACTGAAGCTTTCTTT. Translating gives CSAMGDKETEAFF. V usage is TRBV20-1 and J usage is TRBJ1-1, with TRBD1 as a possible D gene (6 bases). Germline-derived CDR1 and CDR2 are DFQATT and SNEGSKA (reference sequence). The CDR3 is made up of 13 amino acids. V gave up 4 bases and J gave up 5 bases, with 14 bases separating them.

The genes are TRBV4-3 and TRBJ2-1; no clear D. V was cut by 4 bases and J by 6 bases, with 13 bases left in between. Germline values: CDR1 LGHNA, CDR2 YSLEER. There are 14 residues in the CDR3. CDR3 sequence: CASSLGNVGNEQFF. The CDR3 nucleotides read TGCGCCAGCAGCCTTGGTAATGTGGGCAATGAGCAGTTCTTC.

This clonotype occurred a few times. The chain links TRBV5-1 to TRBJ1-5; 8 bases are shared with TRBD1. The CDR3 loop spans 15 amino acids. V dropped 2 bases and J dropped 7; count of bases not matched to a gene: 8. Germline values: CDR1 SGHRS, CDR2 YFSETQ. CDR3 in amino acids: CASSLSGGEGQPQHF. CDR3 in DNA: TGCGCCAGCAGCTTATCAGGGGGCGAAGGGCAGCCCCAGCATTTT.

This clonotype was detected only a few times. The chain employs TRBV6-1 and TRBJ2-2; 8 bases are a match to TRBD1. Per the germline V gene, CDR1 is MNHNS and CDR2 is SASEGT. J gave up 2 bases and V 4 bases, and 9 bases lay outside the gene matches. This CDR3 region has 17 residues. The CDR3 coding sequence is TGTGCCAGCAGTGGACATGGGACAGGACCTAACACCGGGGAGCTGTTTTTT. It codes for CASSGHGTGPNTGELFF.

The J gene is TRBJ2-6, the V gene TRBV5-4; unclear D gene. V lost 4 bases to trimming and J lost 2 bases, with 10 bases between them. CDR3 length: 15 amino acids. Germline loops: CDR1 SGHNT, CDR2 YYREEE (reference sequence). The DNA for the CDR3 is TGTGCCAGCAGCCTCAGGATCACTGGGGCCAACGTCCTGACTTTC. It yields the protein CASSLRITGANVLTF.

This clonotype turned up a few times. The J gene is TRBJ2-3, the V gene TRBV11-3; 11 positions agree with TRBD2. Germline-derived CDR1 and CDR2 are SGHNT and YENEEA. CDR3 length: 17 amino acids. J gave up 4 bases and V 3 bases, and 9 bases lay outside the gene matches. CDR3 coding DNA: TGTGCCAGCAGCTTTGGGGGGATAGCGGGAGGGCCAGATACGCAGTATTTT. Its translation: CASSFGGIAGGPDTQYF.

The rearrangement joins TRBV5-8 to TRBJ2-7; D may match TRBD1 or TRBD2 (5 bases each). Germline values: CDR1 SGHTS, CDR2 YDEGEE. V was cut by 2 bases and J by 4 bases, with 13 bases left in between. The CDR3 sequence is 14 residues long. The DNA for the CDR3 is TGTGCCAGCAGCTTTGGGACGACACTTTACGAGCAGTACTTC. It is translated as CASSFGTTLYEQYF.

The V call is TRBV6-5, the J call TRBJ1-1, with D unresolved. The ends were cut back, 6 bases at V and 1 base at J, with 9 bases in the middle. The V gene's germline CDR1 is MNHEY and CDR2 SVGAGI. The CDR3 length is 13 residues. As DNA, the CDR3 is TGTGCCAGCAGATGGGCCCCGAACACTGAAGCTTTCTTT. It encodes CASRWAPNTEAFF.

The chain links TRBV28 to TRBJ1-6; no reliable D call. The CDR3 loop spans 14 amino acids. Trimming took off 5 bases at V and 11 bases at J, with 16 bases between the two ends. CDR1 is MDHEN and CDR2 is SYDVKM in the germline V gene. In DNA form, the CDR3 reads TGTGCCAGCAGTAGACAAACCACGGTGGCACCCCTCCACTTT. Protein product: CASSRQTTVAPLHF.

This clonotype appeared many times. This rearrangement joins TRBV29-1 to TRBJ1-2, with D uncertain. CDR3 size: 12 residues. Germline lookup yields CDR1 SQVTM and CDR2 ANQGSEA. V was pared by 4 bases and J by 0 bases, with 6 bases between. The CDR3 region is CSVVPANYGYTF. Written as DNA, the CDR3 is TGCAGCGTTGTCCCGGCTAACTATGGCTACACCTTC.

This clonotype was seen at least ten times. The chain combines TRBV7-8 with TRBJ1-2, with 8 bases fitting TRBD1. The CDR3 is 15 amino acids. The V and J ends lost 5 bases and 1 base, in that order; junction bases with no gene match: 6. Germline V lookup: CDR1 SGHVS, CDR2 FQNEAQ. The CDR3 nucleotides are TGTGCCAGCAGCCAGGGGGCAGGGCGTAACTATGGCTACACCTTC. Its translation: CASSQGAGRNYGYTF.

At least ten counts were recorded for this clonotype. This chain uses TRBV28 with TRBJ2-1; D possibly corresponds to TRBD1 (6 bases). Germline loops: CDR1 MDHEN, CDR2 SYDVKM. V was clipped by 5 bases and J by 5 bases, with 13 bases between them. The CDR3 has 14 residues. The CDR3 loop is CASSRQADHNEQFF. In DNA, the CDR3 is TGTGCCAGCAGTCGACAGGCTGATCACAATGAGCAGTTCTTC.

V and J are TRBV5-6 and TRBJ2-1, with D possibly matching TRBD1 (5 bases). The CDR3 covers 13 residues. Trimming cost V 2 bases and J 5 bases, with 8 bases left between them. Germline loops: CDR1 SGHDT, CDR2 YYEEEE. The CDR3 DNA follows: TGTGCCAGCAGCTTTGCAGGGCACAATGAGCAGTTCTTC. It yields the protein CASSFAGHNEQFF.

This clonotype was seen repeatedly, ten times or more. The chain uses TRBV2 and TRBJ2-7, with D perhaps TRBD2 (6 bases). Germline V gives CDR1 SNHLY, CDR2 FYNNEI. There are 11 residues in the CDR3. Trimming left V 5 bases short and J 5 bases short, with 7 bases between. This CDR3 reads CASSSGDEQYF. CDR3 nucleotide sequence: TGTGCCAGCAGTTCGGGGGACGAGCAGTACTTC. The entire variable domain, with the rest obtained from reference TRBV2 and TRBJ2-7, is as follows: EPEVTQTPSHQVTQMGQEVILRCVPISNHLYFYWYRQILGQKVEFLVSFYNNEISEKSEIFDDQFSVERPDGSNFTLKIRSTKLEDSAMYFCASSSGDEQYFGPGTRLTVT.

In this sample, this clonotype turned up a few times. V gene TRBV4-1 combines with J gene TRBJ2-7; 8 positions agree with TRBD1. The CDR3 has 16 amino acids. Germline lookup yields CDR1 MGHRA and CDR2 YSYEKL. J was trimmed by 2 bases and V by 0 bases; bases with no gene match: 6. Written as DNA, the CDR3 is TGCGCCAGCAGCCAAGACGCTCAGGGGGCCCCCTACGAGCAGTACTTC. Its protein is CASSQDAQGAPYEQYF.